The 21 T cell receptor beta chains reported below all come from one sample, sequenced in a study of cytomegalovirus exposure and HLA in healthy donors. Libraries were prepared by immunoSEQ multiplex PCR; TCRdb keeps only in-frame clonotypes and omits some of them. The table lists 220,000 or so clones, 80% to 95% of them singletons. The sample consisted of PBMCs. Source of these receptors: a woman younger than 35 in good health and CMV-seronegative.

The chain couples TRBV28 to TRBJ1-4; 9 nucleotides agree with TRBD1. The ends lost 6 bases at V and 6 bases at J; junction bases unmatched: 5. The CDR3 consists of 14 residues. The germline V gene has CDR1 MDHEN and CDR2 SYDVKM. The CDR3, as DNA: TGTGCCAGCAGCACCGGGACAGGGCATGAAAAACTGTTTTTT. Translating it yields CASSTGTGHEKLFF.

J is TRBJ1-2 and V is TRBV7-9; D might be TRBD1 (6 bases). CDR3 length: 13 amino acids. Germline V CDR1 and CDR2: SEHNR, FQNEAQ (reference sequence). With 5 bases removed from V and 6 bases from J, the gap between germline ends came to 13 bases. Here the CDR3 reads CASSPDRTHGYTF. In DNA, the CDR3 is TGTGCCAGCAGCCCAGACAGGACCCATGGCTACACCTTC.

This clone occurred once. The V and J genes are TRBV2 and TRBJ2-1, with D possibly being TRBD1 (5 bases). In germline, CDR1 is SNHLY, CDR2 FYNNEI. This CDR3 has 13 amino acids. V lost 10 bases and J lost 5, with 15 bases in between. The CDR3 nucleotides are TGTGCCACCCGGTCTGGGGCAAACAATGAGCAGTTCTTC. As protein: CATRSGANNEQFF.

This chain joins TRBV6-6 and TRBJ2-5; TRBD2 agrees at 13 bases. The CDR3 runs to 15 residues. CDR1 is MNHNY and CDR2 is SVGAGI in the germline V gene (reference sequence). Trimming at V came to 5 bases and at J to 4 bases, leaving 4 bases not matched to a gene. Here the CDR3 DNA reads TGTGCCAGCAGTCGGACTAGCGGGAGTGTAGAGACCCAGTACTTC. Its protein is CASSRTSGSVETQYF.

The V and J genes are TRBV6-5 and TRBJ2-7; 9 bases fit TRBD1. CDR1 MNHEY and CDR2 SVGAGI come from the germline V gene. With 8 bases clipped from V and 5 bases from J, the junction kept 10 bases outside the gene matches. The CDR3 has 14 amino acids. The CDR3 bases are TGTGCCAGCTGGAGAGGGACAGGGCGCGACGAGCAGTACTTC. Protein product: CASWRGTGRDEQYF.

DNA of the CDR3: TGTGCCAGCAGCGAAACAAGCACAGATACGCAGTATTTT. Amino acid sequence: CASSETSTDTQYF. V and J are TRBV28 and TRBJ2-3; D is uncertain. Trimming pared 6 bases from V and 0 bases from J, leaving 7 bases between. This CDR3 region has 13 residues. In germline, CDR1 is MDHEN, CDR2 SYDVKM.

The CDR3 loop is CASSYRRRGAYEQYF. DNA for the CDR3: TGTGCCAGCAGTTACAGGAGGCGGGGCGCCTACGAGCAGTACTTC. This chain connects TRBV6-5 to TRBJ2-7; D possibly corresponds to TRBD2 (6 bases). Germline V gene data show CDR1 as MNHEY and CDR2 as SVGAGI. V lost 2 bases, J lost 2 bases, and 13 bases lay in between. The CDR3 runs 15 residues.

This chain joins TRBV30 and TRBJ2-1; 8 bases are shared with TRBD2. This CDR3 contains 17 residues. Trimming took 0 bases from V and 8 from J; bases not matched to a gene: 15. In germline, CDR1 is GTSNPN, CDR2 SVGIG (reference sequence). As DNA, the CDR3 is TGTGCCTGGAGTGTACTTCGGGAGGGCCGGATACGGCATGAGCAGTTCTTC. It codes for CAWSVLREGRIRHEQFF.

The V and J genes are TRBV12-5 and TRBJ2-4; 10 bases are a match to TRBD1. Trimming cost V 3 bases and J 0 bases; bases outside gene matches: 11. The CDR3 has 19 residues. The germline CDR1 and CDR2 sequences are LGHNT and FRNRAP. This CDR3 reads CASGFPGQGPIQAKNIQYF. DNA of the CDR3: TGTGCTAGTGGTTTCCCGGGACAGGGGCCGATACAAGCCAAAAACATTCAGTACTTC.

J is TRBJ2-7 and V is TRBV6-1, with D maybe TRBD1 (6 bases). CDR1 and CDR2 from the germline V gene are MNHNS and SASEGT. This CDR3 is 14 amino acids long. V was trimmed by 6 bases and J by 0 bases, leaving 12 bases between them. Written as DNA, the CDR3 is TGTGCCAGCAGCGAAAGGACAGACTCCTACGAGCAGTACTTC. Protein product: CASSERTDSYEQYF.

This rearrangement joins TRBV25-1 to TRBJ2-1; 9 bases line up with TRBD2. Germline V gives CDR1 MGHDK, CDR2 SYGVNS. The junction had 2 bases not matched to a gene; V was cut back by 8 bases and J by 0 bases. The CDR3 consists of 14 residues. For the CDR3, the DNA is TGTGCCAGCCTTAGCGGGAGCTCCTACAATGAGCAGTTCTTC. Protein sequence: CASLSGSSYNEQFF.

The V and J genes are TRBV6-4 and TRBJ2-7, with no clear D. This CDR3 is 14 amino acids long. Looked up from germline, CDR1 is MRHNA and CDR2 is SNTAGT. V lost 3 bases, J lost 6 bases, and 15 bases lay in between. In nucleotides, the CDR3 is TGTGCCAGCAGTGAGGTGGTAGCTATCGGCGAGCAGTACTTC. Translation gives CASSEVVAIGEQYF.

This chain joins TRBV5-1 and TRBJ1-1; weak D call: TRBD1 (5 bases). Trimming removed 3 bases at V and 1 base at J, with 16 bases between. The length of the CDR3 is 16 residues. From germline, CDR1 is SGHRS and CDR2 YFSETQ. The CDR3 reads CASSWGWVASNTEAFF. DNA for the CDR3: TGCGCCAGCAGCTGGGGCTGGGTGGCCTCGAACACTGAAGCTTTCTTT.

The J gene is TRBJ2-5, the V gene TRBV6-1, with D maybe TRBD2 (6 bases). The CDR3 is 14 amino acids. V was cut by 2 bases and J by 6 bases, with 13 bases left in between. Germline assignment: CDR1 MNHNS and CDR2 SASEGT. CDR3 in DNA: TGTGCCAGCAGTGAAAGTCCGGGACTGAAGACCCAGTACTTC. Translation gives CASSESPGLKTQYF.

The rearrangement joins TRBV11-2 to TRBJ2-4, with D possibly TRBD1 on 6 matching bases. Trimming took off 1 base at V and 3 bases at J, with 7 bases between the two ends. CDR3 size: 14 residues. Germline V gene data show CDR1 as SGHAT and CDR2 as FQNNGV. The CDR3 region has the DNA TGTGCCAGCAGCTTAGCAGGGGTCAAAAACATTCAGTACTTC. Residues: CASSLAGVKNIQYF.

This rearrangement joins TRBV7-9 to TRBJ1-1; tentative D call: TRBD1 (5 bases). There are 15 residues in the CDR3. Germline assignment: CDR1 SEHNR and CDR2 FQNEAQ (reference sequence). V was cut by 1 base and J by 7 bases, with 16 bases left in between. CDR3 sequence (DNA): TGTGCCAGCAGCTTAGGGGAGGGGATTCGTGATGAAGCTTTCTTT. This sequence encodes CASSLGEGIRDEAFF.

This chain connects TRBV6-9 to TRBJ1-4; possible D gene TRBD1, 6 bases. This CDR3 spans 11 amino acids. Deletions cut 5 bases from V and 11 bases from J, with 9 bases between. CDR1 MNHGY and CDR2 SVAAGI come from the germline V gene. The CDR3 here is CASSADSKLFF. The CDR3 region has the DNA TGTGCCAGCAGTGCGGACAGCAAACTGTTTTTT.

This sequence joins TRBV11-2 and TRBJ1-1; D is ambiguous. Germline V gives CDR1 SGHAT, CDR2 FQNNGV. CDR3 length: 13 residues. Trimming took off 1 base at V and 0 bases at J, with 3 bases between the two ends. Here the CDR3 reads CASSLGMNTEAFF. The CDR3 DNA follows: TGTGCCAGCAGCTTAGGTATGAACACTGAAGCTTTCTTT.

The chain recombines TRBV2 with TRBJ1-4; 9 positions match TRBD1. Germline V gene data show CDR1 as SNHLY and CDR2 as FYNNEI. There are 17 residues in the CDR3. Trimming cost V 4 bases and J 3 bases; bases outside gene matches: 9. CDR3 bases: TGTGCCAGCAGTGGACAGGGGGGGGTGTTGCCTAATGAAAAACTGTTTTTT. It encodes CASSGQGGVLPNEKLFF.

With respect to this clone: The sample holds other DNA sequences that translate to the same CDR3. The chain is built from TRBV6-1 and TRBJ2-7; a weak D match, TRBD2 (7 bases). The CDR3 runs 14 residues. Germline V gene data show CDR1 as MNHNS and CDR2 as SASEGT. Trimming stripped 8 bases from V and 0 bases from J, with 14 bases between. In nucleotides, the CDR3 is TGTGCCAGCCGCTCGGGGGGCGTCTCCTACGAGCAGTACTTC. Its protein product is CASRSGGVSYEQYF.

J is TRBJ1-6 and V is TRBV6-1, with D uncertain. The CDR3 length is 12 residues. V lost 6 bases and J lost 5, with 5 bases in between. Germline V gene lookup returns CDR1 MNHNS and CDR2 SASEGT. CDR3 DNA: TGTGCCAGCAGGAGAGATAATTCACCCCTCCACTTT. Translation gives CASRRDNSPLHF.